The clone carrying this T cell receptor (beta chain) was picked up a small number of times. V was shortened by 5 bases and J by 0 bases, with 11 bases between the two germline ends. Looked up from germline, CDR1 is DFQATT and CDR2 is SNEGSKA (reference sequence). CDR3 size: 14 residues. The data were taken from a study of T-cell reconstitution after alpha-beta-depleted transplantation in children. Molecular barcoding with unique molecular identifiers was used for the TCRbeta library. TCRdb re-called the PCR reads through MiXCR, storing one row per CDR3 protein. The table shows roughly 350,000 distinct CDR3 sequences, with 10% occurring only once.

This clonotype originated in a human donor who donated a stem cell graft to a child with acute lymphoblastic leukemia. This specimen was PBMCs from the stem cell graft donor, taken from the stem cell graft. V gene TRBV20-1 combines with J gene TRBJ2-1, with D possibly matching TRBD1 (6 bases). The CDR3 protein is CSAGDIPSYNEQFF. CDR3 in DNA: TGCAGTGCTGGGGACATCCCCTCCTACAATGAGCAGTTCTTC.